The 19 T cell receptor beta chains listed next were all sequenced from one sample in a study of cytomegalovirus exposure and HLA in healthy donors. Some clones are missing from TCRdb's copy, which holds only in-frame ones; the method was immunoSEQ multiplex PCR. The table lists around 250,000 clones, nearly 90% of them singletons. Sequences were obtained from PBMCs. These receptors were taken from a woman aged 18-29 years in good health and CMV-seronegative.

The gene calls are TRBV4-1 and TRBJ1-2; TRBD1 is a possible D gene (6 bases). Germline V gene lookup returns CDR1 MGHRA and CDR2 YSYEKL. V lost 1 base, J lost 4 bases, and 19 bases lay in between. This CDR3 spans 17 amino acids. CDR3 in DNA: TGCGCCAGCAGCCAAGTTTTTCTCATGGGAGGGGGCTATGGCTACACCTTC. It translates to CASSQVFLMGGGYGYTF.

Here the CDR3 DNA reads TGTGCCAGCTCACCTTTCACGACGGGACAGGCGAGTAATGAGCAGTTCTTC. Translation gives CASSPFTTGQASNEQFF. V gene TRBV18 combines with J gene TRBJ2-1, with 8 nucleotides matching TRBD1. The CDR3 sequence is 17 residues long. Germline V gene data show CDR1 as KGHSH and CDR2 as LQKENI. Unmatched junction bases numbered 14, after V lost 3 bases and J lost 7 bases.

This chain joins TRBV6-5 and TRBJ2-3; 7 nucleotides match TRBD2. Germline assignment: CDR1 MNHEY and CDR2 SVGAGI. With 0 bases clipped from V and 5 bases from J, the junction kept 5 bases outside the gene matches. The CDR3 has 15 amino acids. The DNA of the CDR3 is TGTGCCAGCAGTTACTCGGGAGGGAGGGGAGATACGCAGTATTTT. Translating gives CASSYSGGRGDTQYF.

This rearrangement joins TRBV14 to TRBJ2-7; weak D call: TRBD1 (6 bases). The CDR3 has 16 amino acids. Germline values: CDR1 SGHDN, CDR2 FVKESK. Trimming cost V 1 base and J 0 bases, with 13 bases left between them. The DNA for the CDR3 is TGTGCCAGCAGCCAAGGGCCAGGACAGAGCTCCTACGAGCAGTACGTC. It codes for CASSQGPGQSSYEQYV.

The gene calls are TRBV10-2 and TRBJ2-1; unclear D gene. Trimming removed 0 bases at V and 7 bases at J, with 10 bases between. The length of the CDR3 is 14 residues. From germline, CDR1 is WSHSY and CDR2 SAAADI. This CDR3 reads CASSESSTSNEQFF. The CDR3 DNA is TGCGCCAGCAGTGAGTCTTCAACTTCTAATGAGCAGTTCTTC.

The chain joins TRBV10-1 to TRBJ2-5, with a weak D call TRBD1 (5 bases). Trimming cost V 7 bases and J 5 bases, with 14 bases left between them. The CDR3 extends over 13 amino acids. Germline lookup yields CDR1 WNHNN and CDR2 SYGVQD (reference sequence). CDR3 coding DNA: TGCGCCAGCACCCAACAGGTTGGGGAGACCCAGTACTTC. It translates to CASTQQVGETQYF.

This CDR3 reads CASSLGRGLSDTQYF. The CDR3 DNA reads as TGTGCCAGCAGTTTGGGGCGGGGGTTGTCAGATACGCAGTATTTT. The chain couples TRBV28 to TRBJ2-3, with TRBD2 matching 7 bases. CDR1 is MDHEN and CDR2 is SYDVKM in the germline V gene. V was pared by 3 bases and J by 4 bases, with 7 bases of the junction left unmatched. The CDR3 is made up of 15 amino acids.

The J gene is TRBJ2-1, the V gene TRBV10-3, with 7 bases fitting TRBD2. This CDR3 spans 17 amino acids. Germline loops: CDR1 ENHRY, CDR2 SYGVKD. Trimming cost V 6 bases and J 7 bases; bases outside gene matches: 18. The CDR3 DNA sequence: TGTGCCATCAGCCCCCGTGAGCTAGCGGACCTGGGGAATGAGCAGTTCTTC. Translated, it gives CAISPRELADLGNEQFF.

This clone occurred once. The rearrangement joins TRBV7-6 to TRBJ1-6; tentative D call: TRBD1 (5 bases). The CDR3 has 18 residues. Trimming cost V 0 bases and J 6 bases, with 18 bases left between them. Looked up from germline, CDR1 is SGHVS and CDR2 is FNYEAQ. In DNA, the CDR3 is TGTGCCAGCAGCTTAGCACCAGGGCTCCCCGGGTTTAATTCACCCCTCCACTTT. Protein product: CASSLAPGLPGFNSPLHF.

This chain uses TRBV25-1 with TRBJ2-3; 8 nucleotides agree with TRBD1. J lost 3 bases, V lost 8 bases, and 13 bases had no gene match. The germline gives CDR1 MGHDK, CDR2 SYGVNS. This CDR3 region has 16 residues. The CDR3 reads CASAWDRPQGTDTQYF. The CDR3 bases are TGTGCCAGCGCATGGGACAGGCCCCAGGGAACAGATACGCAGTATTTT.

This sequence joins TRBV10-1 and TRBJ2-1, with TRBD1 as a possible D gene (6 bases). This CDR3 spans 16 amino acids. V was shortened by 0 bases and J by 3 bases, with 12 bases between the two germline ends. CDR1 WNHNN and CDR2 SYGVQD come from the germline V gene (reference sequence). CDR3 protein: CASSESRGNYYNEQFF. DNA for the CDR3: TGCGCCAGCAGTGAGTCTAGGGGGAATTACTACAATGAGCAGTTCTTC.

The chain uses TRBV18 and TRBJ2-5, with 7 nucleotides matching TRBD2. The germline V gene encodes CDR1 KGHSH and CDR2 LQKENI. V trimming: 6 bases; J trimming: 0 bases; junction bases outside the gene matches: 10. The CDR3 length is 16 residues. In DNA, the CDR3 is TGTGCCAGCTCGCCGATCCTAGCGGCGTACCAAGAGACCCAGTACTTC. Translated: CASSPILAAYQETQYF.

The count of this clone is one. The CDR3 DNA follows: TGTGCCAGCAGCTTGGAGGGGACACGGGTTCGCAGGGACTATGGCTACACCTTC. The encoded protein is CASSLEGTRVRRDYGYTF. The chain is built from TRBV5-4 and TRBJ1-2, with D perhaps TRBD1 (6 bases). V gave up 0 bases and J gave up 3 bases, with 21 bases separating them. CDR3 length: 18 amino acids. Germline CDR1 and CDR2: SGHNT and YYREEE (reference sequence).

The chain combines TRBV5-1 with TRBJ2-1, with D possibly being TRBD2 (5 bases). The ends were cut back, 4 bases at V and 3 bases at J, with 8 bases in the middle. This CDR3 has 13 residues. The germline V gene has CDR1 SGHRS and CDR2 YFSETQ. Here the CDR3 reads CASSPRDYNEQFF. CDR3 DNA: TGCGCCAGCAGCCCCCGGGACTACAATGAGCAGTTCTTC.

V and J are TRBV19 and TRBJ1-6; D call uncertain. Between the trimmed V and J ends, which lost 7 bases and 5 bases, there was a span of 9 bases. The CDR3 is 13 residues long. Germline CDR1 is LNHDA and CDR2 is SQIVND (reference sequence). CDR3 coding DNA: TGTGCCAGTATGGGAGGCAATAATTCACCCCTCCACTTT. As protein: CASMGGNNSPLHF.

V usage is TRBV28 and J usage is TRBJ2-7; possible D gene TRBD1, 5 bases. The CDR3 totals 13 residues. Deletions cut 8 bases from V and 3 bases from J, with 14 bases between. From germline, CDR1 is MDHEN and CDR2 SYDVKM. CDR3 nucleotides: TGTGCCAGCTTGGAAGGGGCCTACTACGAGCAGTACGTC. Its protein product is CASLEGAYYEQYV.

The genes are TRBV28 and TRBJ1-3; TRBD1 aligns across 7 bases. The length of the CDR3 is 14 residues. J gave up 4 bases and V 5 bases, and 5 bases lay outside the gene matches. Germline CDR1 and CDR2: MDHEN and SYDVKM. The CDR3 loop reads CASSPTGLGNTIYF. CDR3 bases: TGTGCCAGCAGTCCGACAGGGTTGGGAAACACCATATATTTT.

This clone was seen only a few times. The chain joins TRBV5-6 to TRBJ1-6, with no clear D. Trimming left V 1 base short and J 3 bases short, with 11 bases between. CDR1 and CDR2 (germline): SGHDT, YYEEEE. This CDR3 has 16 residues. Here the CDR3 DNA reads TGTGCCAGCAGCTTGTTTCAGGCGTTCTATAATTCACCCCTCCACTTT. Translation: CASSLFQAFYNSPLHF. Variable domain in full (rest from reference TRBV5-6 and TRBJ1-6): DAGVTQSPTHLIKTRGQQVTLRCSPKSGHDTVSWYQQALGQGPQFIFQYYEEEERQRGNFPDRFSGHQFPNYSSELNVNALLLGDSALYLCASSLFQAFYNSPLHFGNGTRLTVT.

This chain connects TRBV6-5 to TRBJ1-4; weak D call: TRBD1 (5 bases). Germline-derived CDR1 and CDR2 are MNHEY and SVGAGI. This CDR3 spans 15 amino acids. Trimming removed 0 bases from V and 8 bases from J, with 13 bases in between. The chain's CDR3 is CASSYSNWGEEKLFF. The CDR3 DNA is TGTGCCAGCAGTTACTCGAATTGGGGGGAGGAAAAACTGTTTTTT.